The 25 T cell receptor beta chains below all came from one sample that was sequenced in a study of T-cell memory formation after mild COVID-19. TCRdb analysed the 5' RACE reads with MiXCR anew, one entry per CDR3 protein. The sample consists of approximately 570,000 distinct CDR3 sequences, roughly 18% of them appearing once. The sample was PBMCs or a T cell subset sorted from them (not recorded which). These receptor sequences come from an adult woman who had mild COVID-19 (a few samples of this study predate the infection). Cell type and time point are not known.

The chain links TRBV27 to TRBJ2-6, with D perhaps matching TRBD1 (6 bases). The germline V and J ends were trimmed by 1 base and 0 bases, with 10 bases remaining between them. This CDR3 region has 17 residues. CDR1 and CDR2 from the germline V gene are MNHEY and SMNVEV (reference sequence). Here the CDR3 reads CASSLFHRDSGANVLTF. The CDR3 DNA is TGTGCCAGCAGTTTATTTCACAGGGACTCTGGGGCCAACGTCCTGACTTTC.

The rearrangement links TRBV6-6 to TRBJ1-4; D gene ambiguous. Trimming removed 0 bases at V and 7 bases at J, with 15 bases between. The CDR3 covers 16 residues. CDR1 and CDR2 from the germline V gene are MNHNY and SVGAGI (reference sequence). The CDR3 DNA is TGTGCCAGCAGTTACTCGAGGACTGGATGGGTTGAAAAACTGTTTTTT. Translated: CASSYSRTGWVEKLFF.

This clonotype was seen a few times. The chain couples TRBV13 to TRBJ1-1, with D possibly matching TRBD1 (6 bases). The CDR3 is 14 amino acids. V was pared by 5 bases and J by 13 bases, with 23 bases between. Germline V gene sequence: CDR1 PRHDT, CDR2 FYEKMQ (reference sequence). CDR3 residues: CASSIPGDAVRVFF. The CDR3, as DNA: TGTGCCAGCAGCATCCCAGGGGATGCGGTGAGGGTTTTCTTT.

The V gene is TRBV5-1, the J gene TRBJ1-1, with D perhaps TRBD1 (6 bases). Deletions cut 0 bases from V and 4 bases from J, with 13 bases between. The CDR3 consists of 15 residues. CDR1 and CDR2 (germline): SGHRS, YFSETQ. Written as DNA, the CDR3 is TGCGCCAGCAGCTTGGCCCTGGGGGCAGGCACTGAAGCTTTCTTT. It translates to CASSLALGAGTEAFF.

The gene calls are TRBV20-1 and TRBJ2-7; a possible D gene is TRBD1 (6 bases). Germline CDR1 and CDR2: DFQATT and SNEGSKA (reference sequence). Trimming took off 4 bases at V and 2 bases at J, with 9 bases between the two ends. This CDR3 has 12 residues. The chain's CDR3 is CSAKQGPYEQYF. CDR3 DNA: TGCAGTGCTAAACAGGGTCCCTACGAGCAGTACTTC.

This clonotype has a handful of counts. V usage is TRBV7-9 and J usage is TRBJ2-5; 9 nucleotides agree with TRBD1. Germline V gene sequence: CDR1 SEHNR, CDR2 FQNEAQ (reference sequence). CDR3 length: 13 residues. The V gene end was trimmed by 4 bases and the J gene end by 14 bases; junction bases not matched to a gene: 11. Here the CDR3 reads CASSSHSRDRVYF. The CDR3 region has the DNA TGTGCCAGCAGCTCCCATAGCCGGGACAGGGTCTACTTC.

This clonotype was seen more than once but under ten times. The CDR3 sequence: CASSSGSPREQFF. Written as DNA, the CDR3 is TGTGCCAGCAGTTCCGGGTCCCCAAGGGAGCAGTTCTTC. The chain is built from TRBV5-6 and TRBJ2-1; unclear D gene. Per the germline V gene, CDR1 is SGHDT and CDR2 is YYEEEE. There are 13 residues in the CDR3. Trimming removed 5 bases from V and 10 bases from J, with 16 bases in between.

This clonotype occurred a few times. V usage is TRBV5-4 and J usage is TRBJ2-2; the match to TRBD2 covers 8 bases. The ends lost 6 bases at V and 2 bases at J; junction bases unmatched: 6. Germline CDR1 SGHNT, CDR2 YYREEE (reference sequence). This CDR3 has 15 residues. CDR3 in amino acids: CASTTGGTNTGELFF. The CDR3 DNA is TGTGCCAGCACCACGGGAGGGACTAACACCGGGGAGCTGTTTTTT. Based on the CDR3 plus reference TRBV5-4 and TRBJ2-2, the full variable domain is ETGVTQSPTHLIKTRGQQVTLRCSSQSGHNTVSWYQQALGQGPQFIFQYYREEENGRGNFPPRFSGLQFPNYSSELNVNALELDDSALYLCASTTGGTNTGELFFGEGSRLTVL.

V gene TRBV5-1 combines with J gene TRBJ2-3; perhaps TRBD1 as D (5 bases). Germline values: CDR1 SGHRS, CDR2 YFSETQ. V was shortened by 4 bases and J by 0 bases, with 9 bases between the two germline ends. The CDR3 consists of 14 residues. CDR3 nucleotide sequence: TGCGCCAGCAGCGGACAAGTAAGCACAGATACGCAGTATTTT. Amino acids: CASSGQVSTDTQYF.

This clonotype has just a few counts. V is TRBV30 and J is TRBJ2-3; 11 nucleotides match TRBD2. CDR1 and CDR2 from the germline V gene are GTSNPN and SVGIG (reference sequence). This CDR3 spans 16 amino acids. Unmatched junction bases numbered 11, after V lost 4 bases and J lost 5 bases. CDR3 DNA sequence: TGTGCCTGGAAGACCGGGCGACTAGCGGGGCTAGATACGCAGTATTTT. Its protein is CAWKTGRLAGLDTQYF.

In this sample, this clonotype turned up many times. The V call is TRBV12-3 or TRBV12-4, the J call TRBJ2-7; 9 nucleotides line up with TRBD2. The CDR3 is 12 residues long. The junction had 5 bases not matched to a gene; V was cut back by 6 bases and J by 8 bases. In DNA form, the CDR3 reads TGTGCCAGCAGAGCGGGGGGTCAGAAGCAGTACTTC. Its translation: CASRAGGQKQYF.

This sequence joins TRBV7-9 and TRBJ2-3; D ambiguous. The CDR3 contains 13 residues. With 5 bases removed from V and 6 bases from J, the gap between germline ends came to 12 bases. Per the germline V gene, CDR1 is SEHNR and CDR2 is FQNEAQ (reference sequence). The CDR3 reads CASSHRSLDTQYF. CDR3 bases: TGTGCCAGCAGCCACCGGTCCCTGGATACGCAGTATTTT.

The rearrangement joins TRBV2 to TRBJ2-7; TRBD1 aligns across 8 bases. This CDR3 comprises 15 residues. Germline loops: CDR1 SNHLY, CDR2 FYNNEI. V dropped 0 bases and J dropped 1; count of bases not matched to a gene: 2. The CDR3 nucleotides read TGTGCCAGCAGTGAAGCAGACAGGGGATCCTACGAGCAGTACTTC. The encoded protein is CASSEADRGSYEQYF.

This clonotype was recorded a few times. The chain is built from TRBV6-5 and TRBJ1-3, with D unclear. Trimming took 8 bases from V and 0 from J, leaving 20 bases between them. This CDR3 is built from 17 residues. Germline loops: CDR1 MNHEY, CDR2 SVGAGI. The CDR3 loop reads CASGKLGQYLSGNTIYF. The CDR3 DNA reads TGTGCCAGCGGGAAACTGGGTCAGTACCTCTCTGGAAACACCATATATTTT.

The chain carries TRBV9 and TRBJ2-7; the match to TRBD2 covers 7 bases. The CDR3 totals 15 residues. V gave up 3 bases and J gave up 2 bases; unmatched junction bases: 8. The V gene's germline CDR1 is SGDLS and CDR2 YYNGEE. The CDR3: CASSAAGRGTYEQYF. Here the CDR3 DNA reads TGTGCCAGCAGCGCAGCGGGGAGGGGCACCTACGAGCAGTACTTC.

The chain combines TRBV18 with TRBJ2-3, with 11 bases aligning to TRBD2. Germline CDR1 is KGHSH and CDR2 is LQKENI. The junction had 10 bases not matched to a gene; V was cut back by 6 bases and J by 5 bases. The CDR3 contains 16 residues. The CDR3 is CASSRVAGGPEDTQYF. DNA for the CDR3: TGTGCCAGCTCGAGAGTAGCGGGGGGGCCGGAAGATACGCAGTATTTT.

This clonotype occurred a few times. The chain joins TRBV3-1 to TRBJ1-1; perhaps TRBD1 as D (5 bases). The V and J ends lost 3 bases and 4 bases respectively, with 12 bases between them. This CDR3 spans 14 amino acids. Germline lookup yields CDR1 LGHDT and CDR2 YNNKEL (reference sequence). CDR3 DNA sequence: TGTGCCAGCAGCCATAAGGGGTATGGCACTGAAGCTTTCTTT. It translates to CASSHKGYGTEAFF.

The rearrangement uses TRBV2 and TRBJ1-4; D not certain. Germline CDR1 is SNHLY and CDR2 is FYNNEI. Between the trimmed V and J ends, which lost 7 bases and 3 bases, there was a span of 9 bases. The CDR3 consists of 13 residues. The CDR3 reads CASNMEANEKLFF. CDR3 DNA: TGTGCCAGCAACATGGAAGCTAATGAAAAACTGTTTTTT.

This clonotype has only one observation. The chain has TRBV3-1 and TRBJ1-1; no definite D call. This CDR3 has 15 amino acids. The germline V gene has CDR1 LGHDT and CDR2 YNNKEL (reference sequence). Trimming shortened V by 2 bases and J by 3 bases, and 13 bases separated the two germline ends. CDR3 bases: TGTGCCAGCAGCCAACCGAGAACGGGTGACACTGAAGCTTTCTTT. Its protein product is CASSQPRTGDTEAFF.

The CDR3: CSALAQGGYEQYF. The CDR3 nucleotides read TGCAGCGCCCTGGCACAGGGAGGCTACGAGCAGTACTTC. This rearrangement joins TRBV29-1 to TRBJ2-7; the D gene could be TRBD1 or TRBD2 (6 bases each). V was shortened by 7 bases and J by 3 bases, with 16 bases between the two germline ends. The CDR3 runs to 13 residues. CDR1 is SQVTM, CDR2 ANQGSEA, per germline.

This clonotype was seen a few times. The rearrangement joins TRBV12-3 or TRBV12-4 to TRBJ1-5; D is unresolved. The CDR3 totals 14 residues. The V gene lost 5 bases and the J gene lost 1 base, with 9 bases spanning the gap. CDR3 in DNA: TGTGCCAGCAGTGAAAACTGGAGCAATCAGCCCCAGCATTTT. This codes for CASSENWSNQPQHF.

The sample holds a few counts of this clonotype. The chain recombines TRBV5-1 with TRBJ2-3; perhaps TRBD2 as D (6 bases). This CDR3 has 16 amino acids. Per the germline V gene, CDR1 is SGHRS and CDR2 is YFSETQ. With 1 base removed from V and 1 base from J, the gap between germline ends came to 13 bases. For the CDR3, the DNA is TGCGCCAGCAGCTTGTCTGCGGCGGGGCGCACAGATACGCAGTATTTT. Its protein product is CASSLSAAGRTDTQYF.

This chain joins TRBV2 and TRBJ2-7, with D perhaps TRBD2 (5 bases). Germline V lookup: CDR1 SNHLY, CDR2 FYNNEI. The CDR3 consists of 13 residues. Trimming took off 7 bases at V and 2 bases at J, with 12 bases between the two ends. The DNA of the CDR3 is TGTGCCAGCATGGGGTTGAGGGCCTACGAGCAGTACTTC. This sequence encodes CASMGLRAYEQYF.

Only a few counts were recorded for this clonotype. The chain is built from TRBV27 and TRBJ1-1; TRBD1 matches at 7 bases. The CDR3 spans 17 residues. Looked up from germline, CDR1 is MNHEY and CDR2 is SMNVEV (reference sequence). Trimming cost V 5 bases and J 6 bases; bases outside gene matches: 18. The CDR3 region is CASSPLSLGQVFSEAFF. In DNA, the CDR3 is TGTGCCAGCAGTCCCCTTTCCCTCGGACAGGTCTTTTCTGAAGCTTTCTTT.

The chain employs TRBV27 and TRBJ2-3, with 11 bases fitting TRBD2. V dropped 5 bases and J dropped 5; count of bases not matched to a gene: 18. Germline V CDR1 and CDR2: MNHEY, SMNVEV (reference sequence). This CDR3 is built from 19 residues. This chain's CDR3 is CASSPYSSGRAFVRDTQYF. The CDR3 DNA sequence: TGTGCCAGCAGTCCCTACAGTAGCGGGAGGGCCTTTGTTCGAGATACGCAGTATTTT.